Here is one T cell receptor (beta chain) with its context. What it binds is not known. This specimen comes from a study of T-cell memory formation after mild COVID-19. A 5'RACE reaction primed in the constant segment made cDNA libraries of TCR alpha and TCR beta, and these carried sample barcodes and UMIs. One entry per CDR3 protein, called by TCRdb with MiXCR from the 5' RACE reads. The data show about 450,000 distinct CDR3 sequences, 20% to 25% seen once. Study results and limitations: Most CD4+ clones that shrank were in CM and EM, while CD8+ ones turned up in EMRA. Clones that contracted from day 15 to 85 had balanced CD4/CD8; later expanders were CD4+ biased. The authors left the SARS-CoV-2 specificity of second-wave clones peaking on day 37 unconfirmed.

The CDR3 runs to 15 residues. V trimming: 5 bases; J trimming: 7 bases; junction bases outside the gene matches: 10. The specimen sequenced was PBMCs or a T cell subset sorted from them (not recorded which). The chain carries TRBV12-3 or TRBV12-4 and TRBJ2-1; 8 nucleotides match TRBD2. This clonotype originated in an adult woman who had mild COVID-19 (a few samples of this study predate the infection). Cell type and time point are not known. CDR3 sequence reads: CASSLSSLAENEQFF. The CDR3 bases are TGTGCCAGCAGTCTGTCCTCACTAGCGGAAAATGAGCAGTTCTTC.